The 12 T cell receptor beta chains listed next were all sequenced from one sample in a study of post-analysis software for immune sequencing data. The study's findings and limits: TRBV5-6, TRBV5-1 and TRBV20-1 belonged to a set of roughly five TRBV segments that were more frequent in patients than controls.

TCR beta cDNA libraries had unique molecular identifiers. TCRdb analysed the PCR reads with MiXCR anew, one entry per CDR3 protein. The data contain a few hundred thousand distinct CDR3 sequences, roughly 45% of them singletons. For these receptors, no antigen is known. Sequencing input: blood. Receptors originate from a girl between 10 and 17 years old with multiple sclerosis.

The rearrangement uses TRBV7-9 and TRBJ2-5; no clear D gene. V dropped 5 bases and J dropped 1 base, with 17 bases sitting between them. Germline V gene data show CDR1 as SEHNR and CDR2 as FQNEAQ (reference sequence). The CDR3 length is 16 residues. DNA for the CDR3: TGTGCCAGCAGCCCAGACCGAGTTGGGCTCCAAGAGACCCAGTACTTC. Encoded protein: CASSPDRVGLQETQYF.

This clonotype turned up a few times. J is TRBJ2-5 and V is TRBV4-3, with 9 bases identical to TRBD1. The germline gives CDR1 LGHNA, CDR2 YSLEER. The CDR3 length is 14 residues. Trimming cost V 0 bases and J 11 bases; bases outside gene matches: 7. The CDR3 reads CASSQEGTGKEQYF. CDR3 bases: TGCGCCAGCAGCCAAGAAGGGACAGGGAAAGAGCAGTACTTC.

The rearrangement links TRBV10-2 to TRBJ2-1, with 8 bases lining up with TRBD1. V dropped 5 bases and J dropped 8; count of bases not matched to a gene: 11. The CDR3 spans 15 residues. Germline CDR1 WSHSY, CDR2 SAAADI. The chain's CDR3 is CASSTPLTGADEQFF. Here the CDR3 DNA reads TGCGCCAGCAGTACTCCTCTGACAGGGGCTGATGAGCAGTTCTTC.

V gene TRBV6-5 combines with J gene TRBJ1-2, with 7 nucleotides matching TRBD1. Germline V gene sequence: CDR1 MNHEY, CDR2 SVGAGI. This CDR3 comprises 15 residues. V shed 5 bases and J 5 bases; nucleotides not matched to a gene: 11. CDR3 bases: TGTGCCAGCAGTCGAACAAACAGGGGTGTTTATGGCTACACCTTC. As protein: CASSRTNRGVYGYTF.

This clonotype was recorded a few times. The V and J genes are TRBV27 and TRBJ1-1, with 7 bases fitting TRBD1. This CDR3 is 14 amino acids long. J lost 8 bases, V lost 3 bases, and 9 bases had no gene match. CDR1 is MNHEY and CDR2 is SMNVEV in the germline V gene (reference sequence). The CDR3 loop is CASSFLPDRQEAFF. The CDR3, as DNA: TGTGCCAGCAGTTTTCTCCCGGACAGGCAAGAAGCTTTCTTT.

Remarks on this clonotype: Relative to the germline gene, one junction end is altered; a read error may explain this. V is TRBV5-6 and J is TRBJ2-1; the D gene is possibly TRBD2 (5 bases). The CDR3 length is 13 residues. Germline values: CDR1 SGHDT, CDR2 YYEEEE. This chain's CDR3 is CASSSDGNNGQFF. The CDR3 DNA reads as TGTGCCAGCAGCTCGGACGGGAACAATGGGCAGTTCTTC.

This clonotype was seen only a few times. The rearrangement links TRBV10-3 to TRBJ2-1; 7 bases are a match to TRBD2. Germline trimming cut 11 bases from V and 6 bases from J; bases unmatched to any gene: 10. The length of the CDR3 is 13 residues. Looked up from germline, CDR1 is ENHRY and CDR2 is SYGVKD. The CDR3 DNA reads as TGTGCCCTGGGAGGGCCTGATTTCAATGAGCAGTTCTTC. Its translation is CALGGPDFNEQFF.

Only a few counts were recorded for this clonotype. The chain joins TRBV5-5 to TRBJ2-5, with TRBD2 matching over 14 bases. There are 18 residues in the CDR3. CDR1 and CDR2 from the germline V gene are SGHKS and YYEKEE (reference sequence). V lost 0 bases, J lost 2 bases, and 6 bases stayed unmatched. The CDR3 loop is CASSLGLAGGGWQETQYF. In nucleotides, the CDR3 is TGTGCCAGCAGCTTGGGACTAGCGGGAGGGGGTTGGCAAGAGACCCAGTACTTC.

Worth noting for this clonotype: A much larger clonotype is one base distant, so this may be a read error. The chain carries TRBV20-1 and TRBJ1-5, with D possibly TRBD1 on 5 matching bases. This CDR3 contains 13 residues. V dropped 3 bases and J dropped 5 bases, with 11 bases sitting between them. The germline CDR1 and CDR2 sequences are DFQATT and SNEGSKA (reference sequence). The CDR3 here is CSARGERHQPQHF. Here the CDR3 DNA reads TGCAGTGCTAGGGGGGAGAGACATCAGCCCCAGCATTTT.

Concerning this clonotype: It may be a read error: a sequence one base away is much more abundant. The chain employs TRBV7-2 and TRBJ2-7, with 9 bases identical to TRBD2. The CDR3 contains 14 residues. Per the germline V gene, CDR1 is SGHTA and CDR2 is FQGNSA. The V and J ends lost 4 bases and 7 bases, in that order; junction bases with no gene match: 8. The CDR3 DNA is TGTGCCAGCAGCTGGACTAGCGATCACAATGAGCAGTACTTC. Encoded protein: CASSWTSDHNEQYF.

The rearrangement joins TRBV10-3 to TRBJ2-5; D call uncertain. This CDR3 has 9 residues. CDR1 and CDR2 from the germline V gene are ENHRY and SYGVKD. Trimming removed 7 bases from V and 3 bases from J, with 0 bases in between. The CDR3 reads CAIKETQYF. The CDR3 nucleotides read TGTGCCATCAAAGAGACCCAGTACTTC.

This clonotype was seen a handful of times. CDR3 sequence reads: CASSLGGLALFDEQFF. The DNA of the CDR3 is TGCGCCAGCAGCTTGGGGGGACTAGCTCTATTTGACGAGCAGTTCTTC. The chain links TRBV5-1 to TRBJ2-1; 9 bases are a match to TRBD2. Unmatched junction bases numbered 11, after V lost 0 bases and J lost 10 bases. The germline CDR1 and CDR2 sequences are SGHRS and YFSETQ. The CDR3 is made up of 16 amino acids.